The 20 T cell receptor beta chains below come from one sample, sequenced in a study of T-cell memory formation after mild COVID-19. TCRdb fed the 5' RACE reads into MiXCR, producing one record per CDR3 protein. The table includes about 350,000 distinct CDR3 sequences, roughly an eighth detected once. The sequenced sample was PBMCs or a T cell subset sorted from them (not recorded which). The source of these receptors is a man in his late teens or twenties who had mild COVID-19 (a few samples of this study predate the infection). Cell type and time point are not known.

This clonotype occurred a few times. The chain uses TRBV29-1 and TRBJ1-1; a possible D gene is TRBD1 (5 bases). Trimming left V 4 bases short and J 2 bases short, with 14 bases between. CDR1 and CDR2 from the germline V gene are SQVTM and ANQGSEA. The CDR3 has 14 residues. CDR3 nucleotides: TGCAGCGTTGCCCGGGGGGAGGGAAACACTGAAGCTTTCTTT. Translated: CSVARGEGNTEAFF.

This clonotype appeared a few times. The V and J genes are TRBV9 and TRBJ2-3; no clear D. V was shortened by 2 bases and J by 6 bases, with 7 bases between the two germline ends. The CDR3 length is 12 residues. Per the germline V gene, CDR1 is SGDLS and CDR2 is YYNGEE. CDR3 nucleotides: TGTGCCAGCAGCGTCCGCCCGGATACGCAGTATTTT. Its protein is CASSVRPDTQYF.

There are many counts of this clonotype. The chain has TRBV28 and TRBJ1-6; no definite D call. The CDR3 runs 17 residues. The germline CDR1 and CDR2 sequences are MDHEN and SYDVKM. Deletions cut 4 bases from V and 7 bases from J, with 20 bases between. CDR3 residues: CASSSPGEDVGNSPLHF. The CDR3 bases are TGTGCCAGCAGTTCCCCCGGCGAGGATGTAGGGAATTCACCCCTCCACTTT.

The CDR3 spells CASSLGQGFQEGGYTF. CDR3 bases: TGCGCCAGCAGCCTGGGACAGGGTTTCCAAGAAGGCGGCTACACCTTC. V is TRBV4-3 and J is TRBJ1-2; TRBD1 agrees at 9 bases. J lost 8 bases, V lost 4 bases, and 14 bases had no gene match. CDR1 is LGHNA and CDR2 is YSLEER in the germline V gene. The CDR3 runs 16 residues.

The chain uses TRBV30 and TRBJ2-7; D gene ambiguous. V lost 2 bases to trimming and J lost 2 bases, with 10 bases between them. This CDR3 has 13 amino acids. Germline loops: CDR1 GTSNPN, CDR2 SVGIG (reference sequence). CDR3 in amino acids: CAWSLGQTYEQYF. The CDR3 DNA reads as TGTGCCTGGAGTTTGGGCCAGACCTACGAGCAGTACTTC.

This clonotype came up once. V usage is TRBV18 and J usage is TRBJ1-1; D remains ambiguous. Germline V gives CDR1 KGHSH, CDR2 LQKENI. This CDR3 has 13 amino acids. With 2 bases removed from V and 5 bases from J, the gap between germline ends came to 9 bases. The CDR3 DNA reads as TGTGCCAGCTCACCAAGTGCGGGAACTGAAGCTTTCTTT. This translates into CASSPSAGTEAFF.

This clonotype appeared many times. This rearrangement joins TRBV5-1 to TRBJ1-2; no reliable D call. V was trimmed by 0 bases and J by 6 bases, leaving 9 bases between them. This CDR3 has 13 residues. The germline V gene encodes CDR1 SGHRS and CDR2 YFSETQ. The CDR3 here is CASSLAGENGYTF. The CDR3 DNA reads TGCGCCAGCAGCTTGGCCGGGGAAAATGGCTACACCTTC.

This clonotype was observed a handful of times. The V gene is TRBV5-1, the J gene TRBJ1-1, with D maybe TRBD1 (5 bases). Trimming shortened V by 1 base and J by 4 bases, and 11 bases separated the two germline ends. Looked up from germline, CDR1 is SGHRS and CDR2 is YFSETQ. The CDR3 is 14 amino acids. The CDR3 protein is CASSLSQGGTEAFF. As DNA, the CDR3 is TGCGCCAGCAGCTTGTCCCAGGGCGGCACTGAAGCTTTCTTT.

Only a few counts were recorded for this clonotype. The chain joins TRBV18 to TRBJ2-7; D remains unclear. CDR1 is KGHSH, CDR2 LQKENI, per germline. Deletions cut 2 bases from V and 2 bases from J, with 7 bases between. The CDR3 runs to 13 residues. Here the CDR3 reads CASSPGNPYEQYV. CDR3 nucleotides: TGTGCCAGCTCACCAGGGAACCCCTACGAGCAGTACGTC.

The V and J genes are TRBV18 and TRBJ1-5; TRBD1 might be the D (6 bases). Germline lookup yields CDR1 KGHSH and CDR2 LQKENI. Deletions cut 5 bases from V and 5 bases from J, with 10 bases between. This CDR3 comprises 13 residues. CDR3 bases: TGTGCCAGCTCAGCAGGGGTCCATCAGCCCCAGCATTTT. This translates into CASSAGVHQPQHF.

V usage is TRBV24-1 and J usage is TRBJ1-1; 7 positions match TRBD1. V lost 3 bases to trimming and J lost 8 bases; unmatched junction nucleotides: 11. The germline V gene encodes CDR1 KGHDR and CDR2 SFDVKD. The CDR3 runs 15 residues. The DNA of the CDR3 is TGTGCCACCAGTGATCCAAATACACCGACAGGGGAAGCTTTCTTT. The encoded protein is CATSDPNTPTGEAFF.

This clonotype has just a few counts. V and J are TRBV18 and TRBJ2-3; D is ambiguous. The CDR3 extends over 12 amino acids. CDR1 is KGHSH, CDR2 LQKENI, per germline. Trimming took 2 bases from V and 6 from J, leaving 6 bases between them. The DNA for the CDR3 is TGTGCCAGCTCACCAGATGGTGATACGCAGTATTTT. It codes for CASSPDGDTQYF.

This clonotype came up a few times. The rearrangement links TRBV28 to TRBJ1-1, with D possibly being TRBD1 (6 bases). CDR1 and CDR2 from the germline V gene are MDHEN and SYDVKM. The CDR3 is made up of 12 amino acids. Trimming took 6 bases from V and 4 from J, leaving 9 bases between them. DNA for the CDR3: TGTGCCAGCAGAACAGGGAGCACTGAAGCTTTCTTT. Its translation: CASRTGSTEAFF.

This sequence joins TRBV29-1 and TRBJ1-1; D remains unclear. Germline values: CDR1 SQVTM, CDR2 ANQGSEA. V gave up 5 bases and J gave up 5 bases, with 9 bases separating them. The CDR3 has 11 residues. The CDR3 sequence: CSVPVGTEAFF. The CDR3 coding sequence is TGCAGCGTTCCAGTGGGGACTGAAGCTTTCTTT.

The table lists this clonotype with many counts. The gene calls are TRBV7-8 and TRBJ2-3; 7 positions agree with TRBD1. The CDR3 is 14 residues long. J gave up 6 bases and V 7 bases, and 10 bases lay outside the gene matches. The germline V gene encodes CDR1 SGHVS and CDR2 FQNEAQ. CDR3 sequence: CASTGQPRRDTQYF. The CDR3 bases are TGTGCCAGCACGGGACAGCCTAGGAGGGATACGCAGTATTTT.

There are many counts of this clonotype. This chain joins TRBV5-1 and TRBJ1-6; D gene ambiguous. The CDR3 is made up of 17 amino acids. Deletions cut 0 bases from V and 1 base from J, with 11 bases between. Germline CDR1 and CDR2: SGHRS and YFSETQ. The CDR3 coding sequence is TGCGCCAGCAGCTTGGATGAGGGTGGGTCCTATAATTCACCCCTCCACTTT. The encoded protein is CASSLDEGGSYNSPLHF.

The V call is TRBV5-1, the J call TRBJ2-1, with a possible D match to TRBD1 (6 bases). Germline V gene data show CDR1 as SGHRS and CDR2 as YFSETQ. Trimming removed 4 bases at V and 4 bases at J, with 12 bases between. This CDR3 is 14 amino acids long. The CDR3 nucleotides read TGCGCCAGCAGCACAGGGTACCTATACAATGAGCAGTTCTTC. Translated: CASSTGYLYNEQFF.

The chain has TRBV25-1 and TRBJ2-7, with D tentatively TRBD2 (5 bases). V was trimmed by 3 bases and J by 6 bases, leaving 18 bases between them. Per germline, CDR1 MGHDK and CDR2 SYGVNS. CDR3 length: 15 residues. This CDR3 is CASSEGRRWVSEQYF. DNA for the CDR3: TGTGCCAGCAGTGAGGGCAGGAGGTGGGTATCCGAGCAGTACTTC.

The gene calls are TRBV4-3 and TRBJ2-3; D gene uncertain. CDR1 is LGHNA and CDR2 is YSLEER in the germline V gene. V was pared by 1 base and J by 5 bases, with 13 bases between. The CDR3 totals 15 residues. CDR3 nucleotides: TGCGCCAGCAGCCAAGCTGTCCTAGTCAGAGATACGCAGTATTTT. Its protein is CASSQAVLVRDTQYF.

V usage is TRBV5-1 and J usage is TRBJ1-2; D is unclear. Germline CDR1 SGHRS, CDR2 YFSETQ. V shed 0 bases and J shed 5 bases, with 14 bases lying between them. The CDR3 covers 15 residues. CDR3 nucleotide sequence: TGCGCCAGCAGCTTGGGGGGAGATTTGGAATATGGCTACACCTTC. This translates into CASSLGGDLEYGYTF.